What follows are 25 T cell receptor beta chains derived from one specimen sequenced in a study of blood T cell repertoires in COVID-19. Libraries were prepared by immunoSEQ multiplex PCR; TCRdb keeps only in-frame clonotypes and omits some of them. This sample yields under 150,000 clones, of which roughly 80% are seen a single time; about 1.4% belongs to the top ten. Sample: peripheral blood. The receptors originated from a man aged 45 to 65 with acute or convalescent COVID-19.

The chain is built from TRBV5-1 and TRBJ2-7, with 8 bases identical to TRBD1. CDR1 is SGHRS and CDR2 is YFSETQ in the germline V gene. V was pared by 4 bases and J by 4 bases, with 4 bases of the junction left unmatched. There are 13 residues in the CDR3. CDR3 DNA: TGCGCCAGCAGCCCGGACAGGGCGTACGAGCAGTACTTC. Protein: CASSPDRAYEQYF.

This chain uses TRBV28 with TRBJ1-1; TRBD1 matches 9 bases. The germline CDR1 and CDR2 sequences are MDHEN and SYDVKM. The ends lost 5 bases at V and 3 bases at J; junction bases unmatched: 10. The CDR3 length is 16 residues. CDR3 nucleotides: TGTGCCAGCAGTCCCTTAAGGACAGGGGTCGACACTGAAGCTTTCTTT. Protein sequence: CASSPLRTGVDTEAFF.

CDR3 bases: TGTGCCAGCAGTTTATTGGGGGGGCAGGGTGAAAAACTGTTTTTT. Translation gives CASSLLGGQGEKLFF. The chain links TRBV27 to TRBJ1-4, with D perhaps TRBD1 (6 bases). Trimming stripped 1 base from V and 7 bases from J, with 13 bases between. Germline loops: CDR1 MNHEY, CDR2 SMNVEV (reference sequence). The CDR3 is made up of 15 amino acids.

This sequence joins TRBV5-1 and TRBJ2-1; 10 bases match TRBD2. The length of the CDR3 is 16 residues. V dropped 0 bases and J dropped 4; count of bases not matched to a gene: 4. Germline CDR1 SGHRS, CDR2 YFSETQ. The CDR3 bases are TGCGCCAGCAGCTTGGCCCCAGCGGGGGGGTACAATGAGCAGTTCTTC. Translated, it gives CASSLAPAGGYNEQFF.

CDR3 sequence reads: CASSEWFTGTRNQPQHF. In nucleotides, the CDR3 is TGTGCCAGCAGCGAATGGTTTACAGGGACGCGGAATCAGCCCCAGCATTTT. This chain connects TRBV7-9 to TRBJ1-5, with D possibly being TRBD1 (6 bases). This CDR3 comprises 17 residues. Germline V gene sequence: CDR1 SEHNR, CDR2 FQNEAQ (reference sequence). Trimming left V 5 bases short and J 4 bases short, with 21 bases between. Drawing the rest from reference TRBV7-9 and TRBJ1-5, the complete variable domain is DTGVSQNPRHKITKRGQNVTFRCDPISEHNRLYWYRQTLGQGPEFLTYFQNEAQLEKSRLLSDRFSAERPKGSFSTLEIQRTEQGDSAMYLCASSEWFTGTRNQPQHFGDGTRLSIL.

V usage is TRBV9 and J usage is TRBJ2-1; 7 bases fit TRBD2. Germline-derived CDR1 and CDR2 are SGDLS and YYNGEE. With 4 bases clipped from V and 6 bases from J, the junction kept 13 bases outside the gene matches. The CDR3 covers 16 residues. The CDR3 sequence: CASSSSWGGPGNEQFF. In DNA, the CDR3 is TGTGCCAGCAGCTCCTCCTGGGGGGGTCCTGGCAATGAGCAGTTCTTC.

The genes are TRBV19 and TRBJ2-1; a possible D gene is TRBD2 (7 bases). V lost 5 bases to trimming and J lost 3 bases, with 17 bases between them. This CDR3 comprises 16 residues. Germline lookup yields CDR1 LNHDA and CDR2 SQIVND (reference sequence). CDR3 sequence (DNA): TGTGCCAGTAGTCCCGGCCGGGGGGCCTACTACAATGAGCAGTTCTTC. This gives the protein CASSPGRGAYYNEQFF.

The chain has TRBV5-1 and TRBJ2-1; 8 bases line up with TRBD2. The V segment lost 0 bases and the J segment 10 bases; nucleotides outside the gene matches: 9. The CDR3 is 15 amino acids. The germline gives CDR1 SGHRS, CDR2 YFSETQ. The CDR3 loop is CASSLGGGLSGEQFF. CDR3 bases: TGCGCCAGCAGCTTGGGCGGGGGGCTCTCCGGGGAGCAGTTCTTC.

The V gene is TRBV4-1, the J gene TRBJ1-2; D gene unclear. Germline V gene data show CDR1 as MGHRA and CDR2 as YSYEKL. Trimming left V 0 bases short and J 4 bases short, with 9 bases between. This CDR3 region has 14 residues. The DNA for the CDR3 is TGCGCCAGCAGCCAAGAAATGTCGGGCTATGGCTACACCTTC. It translates to CASSQEMSGYGYTF.

The sample holds a few counts of this clone. The chain couples TRBV11-2 to TRBJ1-3; tentatively, D is TRBD1 (5 bases). The germline V gene encodes CDR1 SGHAT and CDR2 FQNNGV. The CDR3 is made up of 18 amino acids. Trimming stripped 2 bases from V and 0 bases from J, with 17 bases between. The CDR3 DNA sequence: TGTGCCAGCAGCTTACGGGTGCAAGACAGAACCTCTGGAAACACCATATATTTT. Translation: CASSLRVQDRTSGNTIYF. The variable domain in full, completed from reference TRBV11-2 and TRBJ1-3, reads EAGVAQSPRYKIIEKRQSVAFWCNPISGHATLYWYQQILGQGPKLLIQFQNNGVVDDSQLPKDRFSAERLKGVDSTLKIQPAKLEDSAVYLCASSLRVQDRTSGNTIYFGEGSWLTVV.

This chain links TRBV10-3 with TRBJ1-2, with D hard to call. Trimming took off 3 bases at V and 4 bases at J, with 6 bases between the two ends. CDR1 is ENHRY, CDR2 SYGVKD, per germline. The CDR3 sequence is 12 residues long. CDR3 in amino acids: CAISDPLYGYTF. The CDR3 DNA is TGTGCCATCAGTGACCCTCTCTATGGCTACACCTTC.

The chain is built from TRBV2 and TRBJ2-6, with 9 bases identical to TRBD2. CDR3 length: 17 residues. Germline-derived CDR1 and CDR2 are SNHLY and FYNNEI. V dropped 6 bases and J dropped 0; count of bases not matched to a gene: 6. CDR3 protein: CASRGGSGGSGANVLTF. The CDR3, as DNA: TGTGCCAGCAGGGGAGGTAGCGGGGGCTCTGGGGCCAACGTCCTGACTTTC.

The chain has TRBV5-5 and TRBJ2-3; TRBD1 agrees at 11 bases. The germline V gene has CDR1 SGHKS and CDR2 YYEKEE (reference sequence). CDR3 length: 15 amino acids. J was trimmed by 3 bases and V by 4 bases; bases with no gene match: 4. The CDR3 is CASSGTGGRTDTQYF. The CDR3 nucleotides read TGTGCCAGCAGCGGGACAGGGGGAAGGACAGATACGCAGTATTTT. The whole variable domain, remainder taken from reference TRBV5-5 and TRBJ2-3, is DAGVTQSPTHLIKTRGQQVTLRCSPISGHKSVSWYQQVLGQGPQFIFQYYEKEERGRGNFPDRFSARQFPNYSSELNVNALLLGDSALYLCASSGTGGRTDTQYFGPGTRLTVL.

The chain uses TRBV19 and TRBJ2-1; 7 bases map to TRBD2. The trim removed 5 bases at V and 4 bases at J, leaving 8 bases unmatched. This CDR3 is built from 15 residues. The germline V gene encodes CDR1 LNHDA and CDR2 SQIVND (reference sequence). The CDR3 coding sequence is TGTGCCAGTAGTTCCGCCGGGACTACTTACAATGAGCAGTTCTTC. Protein product: CASSSAGTTYNEQFF.

This chain links TRBV28 with TRBJ2-7, with 8 bases aligning to TRBD1. Looked up from germline, CDR1 is MDHEN and CDR2 is SYDVKM. The CDR3 is 16 amino acids. V was pared by 3 bases and J by 1 base, with 8 bases of the junction left unmatched. The CDR3 DNA follows: TGTGCCAGCAGTTTCCGGACAGGGATGAGATCCTACGAGCAGTACTTC. The encoded protein is CASSFRTGMRSYEQYF.

The V call is TRBV11-2, the J call TRBJ2-7; 7 nucleotides line up with TRBD1. Trimming took 5 bases from V and 5 from J; bases not matched to a gene: 6. Germline assignment: CDR1 SGHAT and CDR2 FQNNGV. The CDR3 totals 13 residues. The CDR3, as DNA: TGTGCCAGCAGCCTCGGGACAGTCAACGAGCAGTACTTC. This translates into CASSLGTVNEQYF.

This clone was seen a single time. The rearrangement joins TRBV10-3 to TRBJ1-5; D not certain. From germline, CDR1 is ENHRY and CDR2 SYGVKD. Between the trimmed V and J ends, which lost 8 bases and 5 bases, there was a span of 16 bases. CDR3 length equals 14 residues. The CDR3 bases are TGTGCCATCGGTTCAAGGCGGCTCGATCAGCCCCAGCATTTT. This sequence encodes CAIGSRRLDQPQHF.

V is TRBV18 and J is TRBJ1-2; TRBD1 might be the D (5 bases). The germline CDR1 and CDR2 sequences are KGHSH and LQKENI. The CDR3 length is 14 residues. With 3 bases removed from V and 7 bases from J, the gap between germline ends came to 15 bases. In nucleotides, the CDR3 is TGTGCCAGCTCACCTACGGACACTGGGGTTGGCTACACCTTC. The encoded protein is CASSPTDTGVGYTF.

The chain has TRBV9 and TRBJ2-7; TRBD2 matches 10 bases. V was clipped by 0 bases and J by 3 bases; unmatched bases: 12. This CDR3 is built from 18 residues. Germline assignment: CDR1 SGDLS and CDR2 YYNGEE. The CDR3 nucleotides are TGTGCCAGCAGCGTAGGGCTAGCGGGGGCCTCGGACGTCTACGAGCAGTACTTC. Translating it yields CASSVGLAGASDVYEQYF.

V gene TRBV7-2 combines with J gene TRBJ1-1; 8 positions agree with TRBD1. Losses at the gene ends were 7 bases for V and 1 base for J; bases not matched to a gene: 5. Germline-derived CDR1 and CDR2 are SGHTA and FQGNSA. The CDR3 covers 14 residues. This CDR3 is CASTQGAWNTEAFF. The CDR3, as DNA: TGTGCCAGCACGCAGGGGGCATGGAACACTGAAGCTTTCTTT.

This clone occurred a few times. J is TRBJ1-2 and V is TRBV7-9; 8 positions match TRBD1. The CDR3 covers 15 residues. Per the germline V gene, CDR1 is SEHNR and CDR2 is FQNEAQ (reference sequence). J lost 3 bases, V lost 5 bases, and 8 bases had no gene match. The CDR3 region has the DNA TGTGCCAGCAGCGCCACAGACAGGGGTGACTATGGCTACACCTTC. It encodes CASSATDRGDYGYTF.

In nucleotides, the CDR3 is TGTGCCAGTCTAGCGTCATGGAGCGAGACCCAGTACTTC. Translated: CASLASWSETQYF. The genes are TRBV2 and TRBJ2-5; a possible D gene is TRBD2 (6 bases). V was trimmed by 9 bases and J by 5 bases, leaving 16 bases between them. The CDR3 length is 13 residues. CDR1 and CDR2 from the germline V gene are SNHLY and FYNNEI.

The count of this clone is one. The chain is built from TRBV18 and TRBJ1-1; D not resolved. The germline CDR1 and CDR2 sequences are KGHSH and LQKENI. The CDR3 consists of 16 residues. The germline V and J ends were trimmed by 0 bases and 0 bases, with 11 bases remaining between them. CDR3 amino acids: CASSPPMAGVNTEAFF. The DNA of the CDR3 is TGTGCCAGCTCACCACCCATGGCAGGCGTGAACACTGAAGCTTTCTTT.

This clone was found once. The chain joins TRBV27 to TRBJ2-7, with TRBD2 matching 9 bases. Trimming removed 1 base from V and 2 bases from J; junction bases left unmatched: 3. The CDR3 runs to 15 residues. From germline, CDR1 is MNHEY and CDR2 SMNVEV (reference sequence). CDR3 in amino acids: CASSLLAGEAYEQYF. DNA of the CDR3: TGTGCCAGCAGTTTATTAGCGGGGGAGGCCTACGAGCAGTACTTC.

This sequence joins TRBV4-1 and TRBJ1-4; possibly TRBD1 for D (5 bases). This CDR3 has 17 amino acids. V was pared by 2 bases and J by 4 bases, with 17 bases between. Per the germline V gene, CDR1 is MGHRA and CDR2 is YSYEKL. The CDR3 nucleotides read TGCGCCAGCAGCCAAAGGGGCTTACTGGCGAATAATGAAAAACTGTTTTTT. Amino acid sequence: CASSQRGLLANNEKLFF.